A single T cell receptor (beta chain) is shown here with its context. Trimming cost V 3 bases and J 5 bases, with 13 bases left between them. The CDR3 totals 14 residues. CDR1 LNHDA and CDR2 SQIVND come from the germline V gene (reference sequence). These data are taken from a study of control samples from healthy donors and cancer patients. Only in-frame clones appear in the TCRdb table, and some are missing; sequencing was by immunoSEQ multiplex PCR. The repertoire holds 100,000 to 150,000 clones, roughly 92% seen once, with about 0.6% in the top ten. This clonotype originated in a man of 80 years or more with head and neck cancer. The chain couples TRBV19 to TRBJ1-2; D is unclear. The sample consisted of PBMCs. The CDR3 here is CASSIGTGQYGYTF. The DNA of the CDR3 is TGTGCCAGTAGTATTGGTACCGGGCAATATGGCTACACCTTC.